This TCR beta chain was identified in a study of blood T cell repertoires in COVID-19. For the study at large: The samples span acute and convalescent COVID-19 from the United States, Italy and Spain.

Measured with immunoSEQ multiplex PCR; TCRdb has only the in-frame clones, and not every one. The sample carries 75,000 or so clones, approximately 84% recorded once. Germline assignment: CDR1 LNHDA and CDR2 SQIVND (reference sequence). CDR3 size: 15 residues. The V and J ends lost 3 bases and 2 bases respectively, with 12 bases between them. This clone was observed once. This rearrangement joins TRBV19 to TRBJ2-3, with D possibly being TRBD1 (6 bases). The source is a man in his fifties or sixties with active or convalescent COVID-19. The specimen was peripheral blood. CDR3 sequence (DNA): TGTGCCAGTAGTATCCACAGGGACCCCACAGATACGCAGTATTTT. It specifies CASSIHRDPTDTQYF.